The 10 T cell receptor beta chains given below trace back to one sample, sequenced in a study of cytomegalovirus exposure and HLA in healthy donors. The PCR had 60 Vbeta and 13 Jbeta primers. This table comes from immunoSEQ multiplex PCR, and its TCRdb copy is limited to in-frame clones, with some not included. The sample lists some 130,000 clones, 80% seen once, with 2.5% to 3.5% in the top ten. Specimen: PBMCs. The source is a male donor in good health and CMV-seronegative.

The table lists this clone with a count of one. This chain connects TRBV28 to TRBJ1-5, with TRBD1 identical over 8 bases. The CDR3 covers 16 residues. Germline V gives CDR1 MDHEN, CDR2 SYDVKM. Trimming at V came to 3 bases and at J to 5 bases, leaving 9 bases not matched to a gene. DNA for the CDR3: TGTGCCAGCAGTTTCCTTGGACAGGGACGGGATCAGCCCCAGCATTTT. This encodes CASSFLGQGRDQPQHF. Full variable domain (rest looked up from reference TRBV28 and TRBJ1-5): DVKVTQSSRYLVKRTGEKVFLECVQDMDHENMFWYRQDPGLGLRLIYFSYDVKMKEKGDIPEGYSVSREKKERFSLILESASTNQTSMYLCASSFLGQGRDQPQHFGDGTRLSIL.

This clone was seen just once. The chain combines TRBV9 with TRBJ2-7, with D maybe TRBD2 (5 bases). V lost 2 bases, J lost 0 bases, and 9 bases lay in between. The CDR3 length is 14 residues. Germline values: CDR1 SGDLS, CDR2 YYNGEE. CDR3 DNA: TGTGCCAGCAGCGTCGGGGATTTCTCCTACGAGCAGTACTTC. Its protein product is CASSVGDFSYEQYF.

The chain combines TRBV7-9 with TRBJ2-1; no firm D call. CDR1 is SEHNR and CDR2 is FQNEAQ in the germline V gene (reference sequence). This CDR3 has 14 residues. Trimming shortened V by 5 bases and J by 9 bases, and 17 bases separated the two germline ends. CDR3 in amino acids: CASSPPGVSREQFF. CDR3 sequence (DNA): TGTGCCAGCAGCCCCCCCGGAGTTAGTCGTGAGCAGTTCTTC.

This chain uses TRBV6-6 with TRBJ1-1; the D gene is possibly TRBD1 (6 bases). The CDR3 runs to 13 residues. V lost 6 bases and J lost 4, with 12 bases in between. Germline V gene lookup returns CDR1 MNHNY and CDR2 SVGAGI (reference sequence). The CDR3 nucleotides read TGTGCCAGCAGACTCGACAGGAGCACTGAAGCTTTCTTT. Translation gives CASRLDRSTEAFF.

J is TRBJ2-3 and V is TRBV6-6; D is ambiguous. There are 14 residues in the CDR3. Germline V gene lookup returns CDR1 MNHNY and CDR2 SVGAGI (reference sequence). The ends were cut back, 2 bases at V and 1 base at J, with 7 bases in the middle. In DNA, the CDR3 is TGTGCCAGCAGTTACGGGCAGGGCACAGATACGCAGTATTTT. This sequence encodes CASSYGQGTDTQYF.

The V call is TRBV30, the J call TRBJ2-2; maybe TRBD2 (5 bases). Trimming removed 3 bases from V and 3 bases from J, with 17 bases in between. CDR1 is GTSNPN, CDR2 SVGIG, per germline (reference sequence). The CDR3 sequence is 16 residues long. The chain's CDR3 is CAWRSGGGTYTGELFF. The CDR3 region has the DNA TGTGCCTGGAGAAGTGGAGGTGGCACATACACCGGGGAGCTGTTTTTT.

This clone appeared once. DNA of the CDR3: TGTGCCAGCAGTAACAGGGGATCTGGGGCCAACGTCCTGACTTTC. As protein: CASSNRGSGANVLTF. V and J are TRBV6-5 and TRBJ2-6; 7 bases match TRBD1. The V gene's germline CDR1 is MNHEY and CDR2 SVGAGI. The CDR3 contains 15 residues. V lost 5 bases to trimming and J lost 1 base; unmatched junction nucleotides: 2.

The chain combines TRBV25-1 with TRBJ2-7, with TRBD2 identical over 10 bases. In germline, CDR1 is MGHDK, CDR2 SYGVNS. This CDR3 region has 12 residues. The chain's CDR3 is CASSEYLTSGRV. CDR3 sequence (DNA): TGTGCCAGCAGTGAATATCTGACTAGCGGGCGGGTT.

The chain combines TRBV6-5 with TRBJ1-1; possible D gene TRBD1, 6 bases. V shed 9 bases and J shed 4 bases, with 15 bases lying between them. In germline, CDR1 is MNHEY, CDR2 SVGAGI. This CDR3 region has 13 residues. Here the CDR3 reads CASRQGQSTEAFF. The CDR3 bases are TGTGCCAGTCGGCAGGGGCAGAGCACTGAAGCTTTCTTT.

The chain is built from TRBV19 and TRBJ2-2; 10 bases map to TRBD1. Germline V gene sequence: CDR1 LNHDA, CDR2 SQIVND (reference sequence). V trimming: 4 bases; J trimming: 4 bases; junction bases outside the gene matches: 3. This CDR3 spans 15 amino acids. In DNA form, the CDR3 reads TGTGCCAGTAGTAGACAGGGGGCGGCCACCGGGGAGCTGTTTTTT. Its translation: CASSRQGAATGELFF.